This T cell receptor beta chain stems from a study of T-cell reconstitution after alpha-beta-depleted transplantation in children. The V gene's germline CDR1 is GTSNPN and CDR2 SVGIG (reference sequence). This CDR3 spans 8 amino acids. The authors prepared the TCRbeta library with unique molecular identifiers. Each CDR3 protein gets one entry after TCRdb re-called the PCR reads with MiXCR. The sample lists hundreds of thousands of distinct CDR3 sequences, approximately 12% occurring once. General observations from the study: The main origin of T-cell counts and diversity one year after transplant was newly produced T cells. It was surviving recipient T cells and thymic progenitors that gave some patients high TCRbeta diversity at day 60.

Points on this clonotype: No antigen is known for it.

Sequences were derived from PBMCs, mostly from graft donor cells, sampled 360 days after TCRalphabeta/CD19-depleted stem cell transplant. This chain links TRBV30 with TRBJ2-1, with D uncertain. This TCR derives from a male patient younger than 18 who had a stem cell transplant for acute myeloid leukemia, so the T cells may come from the graft donor. This CDR3 is CSTNEQFF. The CDR3 DNA follows: TGTAGTACGAATGAGCAGTTCTTC. The full variable domain, rest sourced from reference TRBV30 and TRBJ2-1, is SQTIHQWPATLVQPVGSPLSLECTVEGTSNPNLYWYRQAAGRGLQLLFYSVGIGQISSEVPQNLSASRPQDRQFILSSKKLLLSDSGFYLCSTNEQFFGPGTRLTVL.